The sequence of this TCR beta chain was determined in a study of blood T cell repertoires in COVID-19. V dropped 6 bases and J dropped 0 bases, with 11 bases sitting between them. CDR1 is GTSNPN and CDR2 is SVGIG in the germline V gene (reference sequence). CDR3 length: 13 amino acids. In the source study's methods: Quantification of nucleated cells was approximated via reference gene primer amplification. Clones were read by immunoSEQ multiplex PCR, and TCRdb kept only the in-frame ones, dropping some. That table gives V, J and clone size, and the DNA gave D and trimming. The sample lists around 47,000 clones, approximately 83% occurring once.

The receptor comes from a man in his sixties or seventies with active COVID-19. The gene calls are TRBV30 and TRBJ1-2, with a possible D match to TRBD1 (6 bases). The source material was peripheral blood. Here the CDR3 DNA reads TGTGCCTGTTCGGACAGAGCTAACTATGGCTACACCTTC. Amino acid sequence: CACSDRANYGYTF.